Below, 29 T cell receptor beta chains from the same sample are listed, as sequenced in a study of T cell repertoires in cytomegalovirus infection (dated by TCRdb to 2018 to 2020). The sequencer was an Illumina HiSeq 1500. TCRdb trimmed public reads at Q25 via fastp, called clones via MiXCR and kept in-frame beta chains. Each CDR3 protein gets just one entry, which takes the most common genes and DNA from the rows behind it. The sample yields more than 500,000 distinct CDR3 sequences; 16% were counted once. The ten largest clonotypes hold 20% to 30% of the sample. Sequencing input: CD8+ T cells from PBMCs. Receptors were obtained from a human donor in good health (CMV status not recorded). Some clones in this sample may be carry-over from other donors' samples.

This clonotype showed up many times. The chain carries TRBV7-9 and TRBJ2-5; possibly TRBD1 or TRBD2 for D (5 bases each). Germline lookup yields CDR1 SEHNR and CDR2 FQNEAQ (reference sequence). Trimming shortened V by 5 bases and J by 0 bases, and 10 bases separated the two germline ends. The CDR3 runs to 14 residues. This chain's CDR3 is CASSAGTDQETQYF. In DNA, the CDR3 is TGTGCCAGCAGCGCCGGGACGGACCAAGAGACCCAGTACTTC.

The chain carries TRBV11-2 and TRBJ2-7, with D uncertain. The CDR3 extends over 15 amino acids. V was clipped by 2 bases and J by 2 bases, with 13 bases between them. Germline V gives CDR1 SGHAT, CDR2 FQNNGV. CDR3: CASSLSWTDTYEQYF. CDR3 bases: TGTGCCAGCAGCTTATCCTGGACGGATACCTACGAGCAGTACTTC.

This clonotype showed up just a few times. The V gene is TRBV19, the J gene TRBJ1-6; possible D gene TRBD1, 5 bases. The CDR3 covers 20 residues. Per the germline V gene, CDR1 is LNHDA and CDR2 is SQIVND (reference sequence). V lost 3 bases and J lost 0, with 21 bases in between. In DNA, the CDR3 is TGTGCCAGTAGTATTTTGAGGGGCCTGAAGCCGAGCTCCTATAATTCACCCCTCCACTTT. Protein: CASSILRGLKPSSYNSPLHF.

The table lists this clonotype with a few counts. The chain has TRBV6-2 or TRBV6-3 and TRBJ2-7; 9 nucleotides agree with TRBD2. The CDR3 extends over 14 amino acids. V shed 3 bases, J shed 5 bases, and the junction held 5 bases outside the gene matches. Germline CDR1 reads MNHEY; CDR2 reads SVGEGT. The CDR3 DNA reads as TGTGCCAGCAGTTATAACCTAGCGGGACACGAGCAGTACTTC. It translates to CASSYNLAGHEQYF.

This chain uses TRBV20-1 with TRBJ2-7; 8 bases match TRBD2. This CDR3 region has 15 residues. The V gene end was trimmed by 2 bases and the J gene end by 2 bases; junction bases not matched to a gene: 8. The V gene's germline CDR1 is DFQATT and CDR2 SNEGSKA (reference sequence). The CDR3 DNA sequence: TGCAGTGCTAGATCGCCGGGACTAGAGACCTACGAGCAGTACTTC. Encoded protein: CSARSPGLETYEQYF.

Notes on this clonotype: One junction end does not reproduce the germline sequence, and a read error may be involved. The rearrangement uses TRBV6-1 and TRBJ1-6, with D unclear. This CDR3 is built from 15 residues. Germline V gene lookup returns CDR1 MNHNS and CDR2 SASEGT. The CDR3 bases are TGTGCCAGAAGTGAAGAGGGTTGGAATAATTCACCCCTCCACTTT. Protein: CARSEEGWNNSPLHF.

Remarks on this clonotype: A much larger clonotype is one base distant, so this may be a read error. V and J are TRBV6-1 and TRBJ1-5; weak D call: TRBD1 (5 bases). The CDR3 runs to 18 residues. Germline V gene data show CDR1 as MNHNS and CDR2 as SASEGT. CDR3 sequence (DNA): TGTGCCAGCAGGGAAGGGCAGGGAGGGACCCATGGCAATCAGCCCCAGCATTTT. Its translation is CASREGQGGTHGNQPQHF.

The rearrangement links TRBV27 to TRBJ2-2, with no clear D. The CDR3 spans 12 residues. Germline V gene sequence: CDR1 MNHEY, CDR2 SMNVEV (reference sequence). The ends were cut back, 8 bases at V and 5 bases at J, with 9 bases in the middle. This CDR3 reads CASGRVTGELFF. In nucleotides, the CDR3 is TGTGCCAGCGGACGGGTAACCGGGGAGCTGTTTTTT.

This clonotype was recorded a few times. The V and J genes are TRBV28 and TRBJ1-1, with 7 nucleotides matching TRBD1. From germline, CDR1 is MDHEN and CDR2 SYDVKM. The CDR3 has 14 amino acids. The V segment lost 6 bases and the J segment 7 bases; nucleotides outside the gene matches: 11. CDR3 amino acids: CASSGQEVKDEAFF. The CDR3 DNA follows: TGTGCCAGCAGCGGACAGGAGGTAAAAGATGAAGCTTTCTTT.

The sample holds a few counts of this clonotype. This rearrangement joins TRBV27 to TRBJ1-5; D possibly corresponds to TRBD1 (5 bases). CDR1 is MNHEY and CDR2 is SMNVEV in the germline V gene (reference sequence). This CDR3 contains 14 residues. Trimming shortened V by 8 bases and J by 5 bases, and 16 bases separated the two germline ends. CDR3 in DNA: TGTGCCAGCGGGGTTTCAGGGAGTCATCAGCCCCAGCATTTT. Amino acid sequence: CASGVSGSHQPQHF.

V usage is TRBV13 and J usage is TRBJ2-1, with TRBD1 matching over 8 bases. This CDR3 spans 16 amino acids. V dropped 5 bases and J dropped 5; count of bases not matched to a gene: 11. Germline CDR1 reads PRHDT; CDR2 reads FYEKMQ (reference sequence). CDR3 protein: CASSLGDRGNNNEQFF. The CDR3 DNA reads TGTGCCAGCAGCCTTGGAGACAGGGGAAACAACAATGAGCAGTTCTTC.

This clonotype was observed many times. J is TRBJ2-3 and V is TRBV5-5, with D unclear. With 1 base removed from V and 1 base from J, the gap between germline ends came to 13 bases. From germline, CDR1 is SGHKS and CDR2 YYEKEE (reference sequence). The CDR3 totals 16 residues. CDR3 loop: CASSLRPSTRTDTQYF. For the CDR3, the DNA is TGTGCCAGCAGCTTGCGGCCCTCTACTCGCACAGATACGCAGTATTTT. The full variable domain, its missing parts supplied by reference TRBV5-5 and TRBJ2-3, is DAGVTQSPTHLIKTRGQQVTLRCSPISGHKSVSWYQQVLGQGPQFIFQYYEKEERGRGNFPDRFSARQFPNYSSELNVNALLLGDSALYLCASSLRPSTRTDTQYFGPGTRLTVL.

This clonotype was observed at least ten times. The rearrangement links TRBV7-3 to TRBJ1-5; D is possibly TRBD1 (6 bases). This CDR3 comprises 13 residues. Germline V gene lookup returns CDR1 SGHTA and CDR2 FQGTGA. V lost 6 bases, J lost 7 bases, and 13 bases lay in between. CDR3 loop: CASSGGAGQPQHF. CDR3 nucleotides: TGTGCCAGCAGTGGGGGCGCGGGACAGCCCCAGCATTTT. Complete variable domain (other parts from reference TRBV7-3 and TRBJ1-5): GAGVSQTPSNKVTEKGKYVELRCDPISGHTALYWYRQSLGQGPEFLIYFQGTGAADDSGLPNDRFFAVRPEGSVSTLKIQRTERGDSAVYLCASSGGAGQPQHFGDGTRLSIL.

J is TRBJ1-6 and V is TRBV15, with a weak D call TRBD1 (5 bases). With 0 bases removed from V and 8 bases from J, the gap between germline ends came to 11 bases. CDR1 and CDR2 from the germline V gene are LNHNV and YYDKDF (reference sequence). CDR3 length equals 15 residues. The CDR3 reads CATSRDRDGYSPLHF. The DNA of the CDR3 is TGTGCCACCAGCAGAGATAGGGACGGGTATTCACCCCTCCACTTT.

This clonotype occurred a few times. The chain recombines TRBV7-9 with TRBJ1-5; D unresolved. The germline V and J ends were trimmed by 5 bases and 5 bases, with 13 bases remaining between them. CDR1 and CDR2 (germline): SEHNR, FQNEAQ (reference sequence). This CDR3 is 14 amino acids long. In DNA, the CDR3 is TGTGCCAGCAGCCCCTCGCGGGATCATCAGCCCCAGCATTTT. It is translated as CASSPSRDHQPQHF.

This clonotype was counted many times. V and J are TRBV7-9 and TRBJ1-2; possible D gene TRBD1, 6 bases. V was cut by 1 base and J by 3 bases, with 12 bases left in between. Looked up from germline, CDR1 is SEHNR and CDR2 is FQNEAQ (reference sequence). The CDR3 consists of 15 residues. CDR3 sequence reads: CASSLGEGGHYGYTF. For the CDR3, the DNA is TGTGCCAGCAGCTTAGGCGAGGGGGGACACTATGGCTACACCTTC.

This clonotype was seen at least ten times. This rearrangement joins TRBV7-9 to TRBJ1-3; 8 positions agree with TRBD1. The CDR3 has 13 amino acids. The V gene end was trimmed by 6 bases and the J gene end by 7 bases; junction bases not matched to a gene: 5. Germline CDR1 is SEHNR and CDR2 is FQNEAQ (reference sequence). DNA for the CDR3: TGTGCCAGCAGACCAGGGGGCGAGAACACCATATATTTT. Translating it yields CASRPGGENTIYF.

This chain uses TRBV7-3 with TRBJ2-2; 7 positions match TRBD2. V dropped 4 bases and J dropped 0; count of bases not matched to a gene: 8. The CDR3 is 17 residues long. Germline CDR1 SGHTA, CDR2 FQGTGA. The CDR3 DNA is TGTGCCAGCAGCTCCCTCTGGGGGGGTTCGAACACCGGGGAGCTGTTTTTT. Its translation is CASSSLWGGSNTGELFF.

The rearrangement uses TRBV6-5 and TRBJ1-2; 7 nucleotides match TRBD1. In germline, CDR1 is MNHEY, CDR2 SVGAGI. The V and J ends lost 4 bases and 7 bases, in that order; junction bases with no gene match: 6. The CDR3 length is 13 residues. CDR3 sequence reads: CASSWGTEFGYTF. Here the CDR3 DNA reads TGTGCCAGCAGTTGGGGGACAGAATTTGGCTACACCTTC.

Ten or more counts support this clonotype. This chain links TRBV7-3 with TRBJ2-1, with D uncertain. Germline values: CDR1 SGHTA, CDR2 FQGTGA. CDR3 length: 17 amino acids. The V gene lost 0 bases and the J gene lost 0 bases, with 12 bases spanning the gap. CDR3 coding DNA: TGTGCCAGCAGCTTAACAGTGGGTTCGAGCTCCTACAATGAGCAGTTCTTC. Protein sequence: CASSLTVGSSSYNEQFF. Full variable domain (remainder filled in from reference TRBV7-3 and TRBJ2-1): GAGVSQTPSNKVTEKGKYVELRCDPISGHTALYWYRQSLGQGPEFLIYFQGTGAADDSGLPNDRFFAVRPEGSVSTLKIQRTERGDSAVYLCASSLTVGSSSYNEQFFGPGTRLTVL.

This clonotype was seen at least ten times. At one boundary the junction diverges from the germline segment, which might be a read error. This rearrangement joins TRBV7-7 to TRBJ2-3, with 14 bases that match TRBD2. The CDR3 consists of 16 residues. Germline loops: CDR1 SSHAT, CDR2 FNYEAQ (reference sequence). The chain's CDR3 is CASSPGTSGRTDTQYF. The CDR3 DNA sequence: TGTGCTAGCAGCCCGGGGACTAGCGGGAGAACAGATACGCAGTATTTT.

In its sample, this clonotype was seen many times. The V and J genes are TRBV5-4 and TRBJ2-7; TRBD1 matches 9 bases. V was pared by 0 bases and J by 5 bases, with 3 bases of the junction left unmatched. Germline values: CDR1 SGHNT, CDR2 YYREEE (reference sequence). The CDR3 covers 14 residues. CDR3 protein: CASSLEGTGHEQYF. The CDR3, as DNA: TGTGCCAGCAGCTTGGAAGGGACAGGGCACGAGCAGTACTTC.

The chain links TRBV6-6 to TRBJ2-1; 8 nucleotides agree with TRBD2. This CDR3 region has 17 residues. With 2 bases clipped from V and 1 base from J, the junction kept 7 bases outside the gene matches. In germline, CDR1 is MNHNY, CDR2 SVGAGI (reference sequence). Written as DNA, the CDR3 is TGTGCCAGCAGTTACCTTCCACTAGCGGAGTCCTACAATGAGCAGTTCTTC. This translates into CASSYLPLAESYNEQFF.

This clonotype has at least ten counts. This chain joins TRBV7-9 and TRBJ2-3; 9 bases are shared with TRBD2. Germline V lookup: CDR1 SEHNR, CDR2 FQNEAQ (reference sequence). The CDR3 covers 15 residues. The J segment lost 2 bases and the V segment lost 7 bases, leaving 7 bases of the junction unmatched. DNA of the CDR3: TGTGCCAGCAAAGGAAGCGGGGGGAACACAGATACGCAGTATTTT. Its translation: CASKGSGGNTDTQYF.

In this sample, this clonotype turned up many times. The chain uses TRBV7-6 and TRBJ1-1; 7 bases match TRBD1. Germline V gene lookup returns CDR1 SGHVS and CDR2 FNYEAQ. Trimming cost V 5 bases and J 2 bases; bases outside gene matches: 5. The CDR3 extends over 14 amino acids. This CDR3 reads CASSAGTVNTEAFF. As DNA, the CDR3 is TGTGCCAGCAGCGCCGGGACAGTAAACACTGAAGCTTTCTTT. Drawing the rest from reference TRBV7-6 and TRBJ1-1, the complete variable domain is GAGVSQSPRYKVTKRGQDVALRCDPISGHVSLYWYRQALGQGPEFLTYFNYEAQQDKSGLPNDRFSAERPEGSISTLTIQRTEQRDSAMYRCASSAGTVNTEAFFGQGTRLTVV.

This clonotype has a count of ten or more. This chain links TRBV28 with TRBJ1-1; 7 bases fit TRBD1. Looked up from germline, CDR1 is MDHEN and CDR2 is SYDVKM. This CDR3 contains 16 residues. With V trimmed by 5 bases and J by 3 bases, 12 bases remained unmatched. CDR3 nucleotides: TGTGCCAGCAGTCCCCGGAGGGGGCGTAGGGACACTGAAGCTTTCTTT. This gives the protein CASSPRRGRRDTEAFF.

This clonotype was counted between two and nine times. The rearrangement links TRBV5-1 to TRBJ1-2; D might be TRBD1 (6 bases). The CDR3 has 14 amino acids. The ends were cut back, 4 bases at V and 6 bases at J, with 16 bases in the middle. The germline gives CDR1 SGHRS, CDR2 YFSETQ. The CDR3 is CASSPPGRGDGYTF. The CDR3 nucleotides read TGCGCCAGCAGCCCCCCGGGCAGGGGAGATGGCTACACCTTC.

This clonotype was counted many times. The chain links TRBV6-1 to TRBJ2-7; 13 bases align to TRBD2. Germline V gene sequence: CDR1 MNHNS, CDR2 SASEGT. The CDR3 extends over 17 amino acids. Trimming removed 1 base from V and 3 bases from J; junction bases left unmatched: 6. The CDR3 loop reads CASSEGTSGRDFYEQYF. CDR3 nucleotide sequence: TGTGCCAGCAGTGAAGGAACTAGCGGGAGGGATTTCTACGAGCAGTACTTC.

Concerning this clonotype itself: The conserved phenylalanine or tryptophan normally closing the CDR3 is absent here, so this likely arose from a read error. The chain combines TRBV27 with TRBJ2-1; D may be TRBD2 (5 bases). Trimming stripped 5 bases from V and 1 base from J, with 18 bases between. Per germline, CDR1 MNHEY and CDR2 SMNVEV (reference sequence). CDR3 size: 17 residues. This chain's CDR3 is CASSPPQWESSYNEQFL. CDR3 sequence (DNA): TGTGCCAGCAGTCCCCCCCAGTGGGAGTCTTCCTACAATGAGCAGTTCTTA.